The TCR beta chain under discussion was sequenced for a study of STAT5B mutations in CD4+ large granular lymphocyte leukemia. Study-wide results and caveats: Patient CD4-sorted repertoires looked more clonal than healthy CD4+ repertoires, even without putative leukemic clones. Data were not HLA-matched across samples. No patients shared main leukemic clonotypes, though around 27% appeared at low frequency elsewhere.

Comments on this clone: Its cognate antigen is unknown.

This was a survey-level run. The method was immunoSEQ multiplex PCR; TCRdb's version includes in-frame clones alone and lacks a portion of them. The data hold some 51,000 clones, with about four fifths observed a single time. Germline V CDR1 and CDR2: SGDLS, YYNGEE. The CDR3 contains 15 residues. V lost 3 bases to trimming and J lost 5 bases; unmatched junction nucleotides: 6. The TCR comes from a human donor in good health. The sequenced sample was CD4+ T cells from blood buffy coats. V usage is TRBV9 and J usage is TRBJ1-4, with 8 bases fitting TRBD1. As DNA, the CDR3 is TGTGCCAGCAGCGCCGGACAGGGAGGGAATGAAAAACTGTTTTTT. Translation gives CASSAGQGGNEKLFF.